The clone carrying this T cell receptor (beta chain) was seen a few times. Its antigen is undetermined. TCR beta CDR3 amplification used RNA transcripts. HTBI-primed first-round RT-PCR preceded second-round multiplex PCR. TCRdb independently ran MiXCR on the multiplex PCR reads; one entry per CDR3 protein. The profile shows around 1,000,000 distinct CDR3 sequences, around a third of them singletons. Trimming took 5 bases from V and 13 from J; bases not matched to a gene: 18. Germline V gene lookup returns CDR1 SEHNR and CDR2 FQNEAQ (reference sequence). This CDR3 has 16 amino acids. The data originate from a study of Graves' ophthalmopathy and Graves' hyperthyroidism. Across the study: Hyperthyroidism showing no ophthalmopathy within 18 months of follow-up was stable. Regarding the study as a whole: Ophthalmopathy versus stable hyperthyroidism: 13-signature model gave 85% to 90% sensitivity, 80% to 84% specificity.

Symptoms, serum thyroxine and TRAb, thyroid ultrasound, and orbital computed tomography formed the diagnostic basis. The sample consisted of peripheral blood or thyroid tissue (not recorded which). The TCR originated in an adult man with Graves' hyperthyroidism. V gene TRBV7-9 combines with J gene TRBJ2-2; 8 bases fit TRBD1. DNA of the CDR3: TGTGCCAGCAGCGCCGGGAGACAGGGGACCGGGGATGGGCTGTTTTTT. This encodes CASSAGRQGTGDGLFF.